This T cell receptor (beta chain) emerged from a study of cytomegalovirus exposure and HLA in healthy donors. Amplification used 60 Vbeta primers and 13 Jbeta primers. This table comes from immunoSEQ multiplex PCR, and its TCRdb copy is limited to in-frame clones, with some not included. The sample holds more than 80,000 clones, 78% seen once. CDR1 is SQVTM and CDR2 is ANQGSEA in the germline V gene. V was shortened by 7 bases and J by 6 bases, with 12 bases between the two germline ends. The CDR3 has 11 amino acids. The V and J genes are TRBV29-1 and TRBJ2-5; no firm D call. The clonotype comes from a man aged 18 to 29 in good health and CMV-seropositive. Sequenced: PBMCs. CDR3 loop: CSGHSLKTQYF. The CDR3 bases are TGCAGCGGGCATTCGTTAAAGACCCAGTACTTC. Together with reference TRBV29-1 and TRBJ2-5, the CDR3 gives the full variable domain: SAVISQKPSRDICQRGTSLTIQCQVDSQVTMMFWYRQQPGQSLTLIATANQGSEATYESGFVIDKFPISRPNLTFSTLTVSNMSPEDSSIYLCSGHSLKTQYFGPGTRLLVL.